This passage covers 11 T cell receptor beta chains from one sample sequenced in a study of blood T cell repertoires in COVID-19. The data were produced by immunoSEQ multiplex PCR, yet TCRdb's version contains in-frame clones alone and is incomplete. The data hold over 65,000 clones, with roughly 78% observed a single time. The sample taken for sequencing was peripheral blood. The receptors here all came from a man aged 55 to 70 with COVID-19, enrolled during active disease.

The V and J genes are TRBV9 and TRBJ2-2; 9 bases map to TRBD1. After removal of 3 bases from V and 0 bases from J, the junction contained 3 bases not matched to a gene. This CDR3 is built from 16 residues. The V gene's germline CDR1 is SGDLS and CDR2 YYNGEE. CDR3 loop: CASSERDRANTGELFF. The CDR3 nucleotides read TGTGCCAGCAGCGAGCGGGACAGGGCGAACACCGGGGAGCTGTTTTTT.

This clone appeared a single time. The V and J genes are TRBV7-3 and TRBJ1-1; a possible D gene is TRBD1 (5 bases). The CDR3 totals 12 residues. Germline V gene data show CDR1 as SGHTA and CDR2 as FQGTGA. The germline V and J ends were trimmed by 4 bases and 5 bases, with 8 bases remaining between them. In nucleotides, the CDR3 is TGTGCCAGCAGCTCTCCAGGGACTGAAGCTTTCTTT. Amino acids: CASSSPGTEAFF.

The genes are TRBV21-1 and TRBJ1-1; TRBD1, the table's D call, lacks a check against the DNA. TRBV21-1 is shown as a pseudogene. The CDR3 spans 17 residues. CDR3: CASSVLPGQNMNTEAFF. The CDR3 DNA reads TGTGCCAGCAGCGTTCTACCGGGACAGAACATGAACACTGAAGCTTTCTTT.

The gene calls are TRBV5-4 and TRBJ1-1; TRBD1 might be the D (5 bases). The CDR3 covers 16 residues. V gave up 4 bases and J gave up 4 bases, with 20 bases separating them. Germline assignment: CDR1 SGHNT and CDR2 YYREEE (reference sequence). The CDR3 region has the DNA TGTGCCAGCAGCCCGCGGGGGGGTGGGCATGGCACTGAAGCTTTCTTT. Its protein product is CASSPRGGGHGTEAFF.

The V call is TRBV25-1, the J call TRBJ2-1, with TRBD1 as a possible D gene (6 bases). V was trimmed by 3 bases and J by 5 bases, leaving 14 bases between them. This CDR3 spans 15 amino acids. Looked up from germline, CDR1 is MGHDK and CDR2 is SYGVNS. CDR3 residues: CASSDGQSSHNEQFF. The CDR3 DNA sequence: TGTGCCAGCAGTGATGGACAGTCCTCTCACAATGAGCAGTTCTTC.

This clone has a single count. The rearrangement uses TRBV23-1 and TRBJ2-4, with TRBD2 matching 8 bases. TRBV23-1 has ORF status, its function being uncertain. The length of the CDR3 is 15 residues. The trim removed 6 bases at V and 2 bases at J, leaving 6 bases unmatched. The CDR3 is CASRSGGESKNIQYF. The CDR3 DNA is TGCGCCAGCAGATCCGGGGGGGAGTCCAAAAACATTCAGTACTTC.

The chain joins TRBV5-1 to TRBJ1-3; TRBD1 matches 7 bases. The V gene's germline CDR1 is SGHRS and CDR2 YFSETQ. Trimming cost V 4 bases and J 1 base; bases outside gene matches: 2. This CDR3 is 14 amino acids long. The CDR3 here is CASSEGASGNTIYF. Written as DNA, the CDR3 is TGCGCCAGCAGCGAGGGGGCGTCTGGAAACACCATATATTTT.

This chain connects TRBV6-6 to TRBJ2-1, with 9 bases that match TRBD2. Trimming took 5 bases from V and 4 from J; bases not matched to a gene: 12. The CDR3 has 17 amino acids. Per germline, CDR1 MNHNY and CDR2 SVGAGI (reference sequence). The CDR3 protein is CASSLFHSGGTYNEQFF. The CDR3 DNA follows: TGTGCCAGCAGTCTTTTCCATAGCGGGGGAACGTACAATGAGCAGTTCTTC.

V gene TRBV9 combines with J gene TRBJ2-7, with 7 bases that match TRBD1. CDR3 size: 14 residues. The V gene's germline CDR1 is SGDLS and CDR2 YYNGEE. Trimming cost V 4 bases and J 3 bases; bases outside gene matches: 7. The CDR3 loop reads CASSPPGTVYEQYF. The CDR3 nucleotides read TGTGCCAGCAGCCCCCCCGGGACAGTCTACGAGCAGTACTTC.

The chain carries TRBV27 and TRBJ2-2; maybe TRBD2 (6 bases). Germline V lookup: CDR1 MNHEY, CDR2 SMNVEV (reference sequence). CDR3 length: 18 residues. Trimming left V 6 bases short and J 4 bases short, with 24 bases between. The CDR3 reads CASRPIRGTRLGTGELFF. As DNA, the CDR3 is TGTGCCAGCAGACCCATACGGGGGACCCGACTGGGCACCGGGGAGCTGTTTTTT.

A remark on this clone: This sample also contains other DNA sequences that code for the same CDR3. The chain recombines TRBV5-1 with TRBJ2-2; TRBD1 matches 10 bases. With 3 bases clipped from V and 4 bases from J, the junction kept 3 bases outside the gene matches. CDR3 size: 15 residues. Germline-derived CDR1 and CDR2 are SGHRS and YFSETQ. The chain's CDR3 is CASSSGQGGTGELFF. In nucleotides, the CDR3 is TGCGCCAGCAGCTCAGGACAGGGGGGCACCGGGGAGCTGTTTTTT.